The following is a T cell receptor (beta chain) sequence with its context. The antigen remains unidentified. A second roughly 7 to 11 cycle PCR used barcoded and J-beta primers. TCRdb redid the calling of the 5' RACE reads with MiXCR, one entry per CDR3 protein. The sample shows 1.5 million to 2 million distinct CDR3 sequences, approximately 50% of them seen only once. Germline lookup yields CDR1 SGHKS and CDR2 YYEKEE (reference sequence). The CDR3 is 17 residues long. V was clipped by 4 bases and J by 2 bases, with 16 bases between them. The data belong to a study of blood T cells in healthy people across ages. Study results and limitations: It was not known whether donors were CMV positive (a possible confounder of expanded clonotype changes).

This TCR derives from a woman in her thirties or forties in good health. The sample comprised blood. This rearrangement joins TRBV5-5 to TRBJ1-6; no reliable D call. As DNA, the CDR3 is TGTGCCAGCAGCCCGCCGACGGGTTTCACCTATAATTCACCCCTCCACTTT. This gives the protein CASSPPTGFTYNSPLHF.